These 25 T cell receptor beta chains share one sample of origin, sequenced in a study of blood T cell repertoires in COVID-19. Only in-frame clones appear in the TCRdb table, and some are missing; sequencing was by immunoSEQ multiplex PCR. Among 250,000 to 350,000 clones listed, around 84% were seen once. Sequenced sample: PBMCs or T cells enriched from blood (not recorded which). The receptors derive from a woman aged 50 to 60 who had recovered from COVID-19.

Concerning this clone itself: The sample carries other DNA sequences with the same CDR3. V and J are TRBV7-2 and TRBJ1-3, with D hard to call. V shed 0 bases and J shed 4 bases, with 4 bases lying between them. The CDR3 extends over 13 amino acids. Germline assignment: CDR1 SGHTA and CDR2 FQGNSA. Here the CDR3 reads CASSLAQGNTIYF. The DNA for the CDR3 is TGTGCCAGCAGCTTAGCTCAAGGAAACACCATATATTTT.

This rearrangement joins TRBV19 to TRBJ1-1; no clear D. V was shortened by 3 bases and J by 10 bases, with 15 bases between the two germline ends. Germline CDR1 and CDR2: LNHDA and SQIVND (reference sequence). CDR3 length equals 13 residues. The DNA of the CDR3 is TGTGCCAGTAGTATGGTCGGGGTCTCGGGAGCTTTCTTT. It encodes CASSMVGVSGAFF.

The rearrangement joins TRBV29-1 to TRBJ2-1; D possibly corresponds to TRBD2 (5 bases). Germline V lookup: CDR1 SQVTM, CDR2 ANQGSEA. The CDR3 has 15 residues. Trimming removed 1 base at V and 0 bases at J, with 10 bases between. The CDR3 region is CSVEGEGSSYNEQFF. The CDR3, as DNA: TGCAGCGTTGAAGGTGAAGGGAGCTCCTACAATGAGCAGTTCTTC.

This clone was seen only once. The J gene is TRBJ1-4, the V gene TRBV18, with D uncertain. In germline, CDR1 is KGHSH, CDR2 LQKENI. V lost 6 bases, J lost 5 bases, and 13 bases lay in between. This CDR3 has 14 residues. CDR3 bases: TGTGCCAGCTCCCCGATGGGCTACAATGAAAAACTGTTTTTT. The encoded protein is CASSPMGYNEKLFF.

The chain links TRBV5-1 to TRBJ1-4, with a tentative D call TRBD1 (5 bases). The CDR3 is made up of 16 amino acids. V was cut by 1 base and J by 4 bases, with 14 bases left in between. The V gene's germline CDR1 is SGHRS and CDR2 YFSETQ. CDR3 nucleotide sequence: TGCGCCAGCAGCTTGTCCGGGGGACGCGGTAATGAAAAACTGTTTTTT. As protein: CASSLSGGRGNEKLFF. Full variable domain (outside the CDR3, taken from reference TRBV5-1 and TRBJ1-4): KAGVTQTPRYLIKTRGQQVTLSCSPISGHRSVSWYQQTPGQGLQFLFEYFSETQRNKGNFPGRFSGRQFSNSRSEMNVSTLELGDSALYLCASSLSGGRGNEKLFFGSGTQLSVL.

The chain joins TRBV6-5 to TRBJ1-2, with D unclear. Germline V gene data show CDR1 as MNHEY and CDR2 as SVGAGI. The CDR3 runs 13 residues. The germline V and J ends were trimmed by 7 bases and 8 bases, with 17 bases remaining between them. CDR3 sequence reads: CASTSGSGKGYTF. The CDR3, as DNA: TGTGCCAGCACTTCGGGCTCGGGGAAAGGCTACACCTTC.

The gene calls are TRBV19 and TRBJ1-2, with D uncertain. The CDR3 has 14 residues. Germline CDR1 is LNHDA and CDR2 is SQIVND (reference sequence). V was shortened by 3 bases and J by 3 bases, with 11 bases between the two germline ends. DNA of the CDR3: TGTGCCAGTAGTATTGGAGCCGAAGACTATGGCTACACCTTC. Translating gives CASSIGAEDYGYTF. Together with reference TRBV19 and TRBJ1-2, the CDR3 gives the full variable domain: DGGITQSPKYLFRKEGQNVTLSCEQNLNHDAMYWYRQDPGQGLRLIYYSQIVNDFQKGDIAEGYSVSREKKESFPLTVTSAQKNPTAFYLCASSIGAEDYGYTFGSGTRLTVV.

This clone was found once. This chain joins TRBV4-1 and TRBJ2-1; maybe TRBD2 (6 bases). The CDR3 runs to 16 residues. With 2 bases removed from V and 4 bases from J, the gap between germline ends came to 15 bases. Germline CDR1 and CDR2: MGHRA and YSYEKL. The CDR3 loop is CASSQPRARGYNEQFF. The CDR3 coding sequence is TGCGCCAGCAGCCAACCCAGGGCTCGGGGGTACAATGAGCAGTTCTTC.

This chain connects TRBV11-2 to TRBJ1-4; D ambiguous. Germline CDR1 reads SGHAT; CDR2 reads FQNNGV. The CDR3 extends over 11 amino acids. Trimming left V 1 base short and J 11 bases short, with 5 bases between. CDR3 DNA sequence: TGTGCCAGCAGCTTAGGTCTTAAACTGTTTTTT. As protein: CASSLGLKLFF.

The genes are TRBV18 and TRBJ1-2, with D possibly being TRBD1 (5 bases). The CDR3 extends over 15 amino acids. Germline V lookup: CDR1 KGHSH, CDR2 LQKENI. Trimming took 5 bases from V and 0 from J, leaving 13 bases between them. DNA for the CDR3: TGTGCCAGCTCATCGGGAGCGGGGCCTAACTATGGCTACACCTTC. This gives the protein CASSSGAGPNYGYTF. The full variable domain, completed using reference TRBV18 and TRBJ1-2, is NAGVMQNPRHLVRRRGQEARLRCSPMKGHSHVYWYRQLPEEGLKFMVYLQKENIIDESGMPKERFSAEFPKEGPSILRIQQVVRGDSAAYFCASSSGAGPNYGYTFGSGTRLTVV.

This clone showed up just once. V is TRBV7-2 and J is TRBJ2-2, with TRBD1 matching 8 bases. This CDR3 has 14 amino acids. Losses at the gene ends were 5 bases for V and 2 bases for J; bases not matched to a gene: 1. The V gene's germline CDR1 is SGHTA and CDR2 FQGNSA. The CDR3 is CASSPGGNTGELFF. As DNA, the CDR3 is TGTGCCAGCAGCCCAGGGGGCAACACCGGGGAGCTGTTTTTT.

CDR3: CASSVRSDTQYF. The CDR3 DNA reads TGTGCCAGCAGCGTCCGGTCAGATACGCAGTATTTT. This chain connects TRBV7-2 to TRBJ2-3; D is ambiguous. Trimming took 5 bases from V and 4 from J, leaving 7 bases between them. Germline CDR1 SGHTA, CDR2 FQGNSA. This CDR3 contains 12 residues.

The chain employs TRBV19 and TRBJ1-5, with a weak D call TRBD1 (6 bases). The germline CDR1 and CDR2 sequences are LNHDA and SQIVND (reference sequence). V gave up 5 bases and J gave up 7 bases, with 12 bases separating them. The CDR3 runs 13 residues. CDR3: CASSLTGGQPQHF. The CDR3 region has the DNA TGTGCCAGTAGTCTGACAGGAGGACAGCCCCAGCATTTT.

The chain links TRBV10-1 to TRBJ1-5; 7 positions match TRBD1. Germline trimming cut 10 bases from V and 2 bases from J; bases unmatched to any gene: 5. The CDR3 is 13 residues long. Germline lookup yields CDR1 WNHNN and CDR2 SYGVQD (reference sequence). The CDR3 spells CANPGQCNQPQHF. CDR3 nucleotide sequence: TGCGCCAACCCGGGACAGTGCAATCAGCCCCAGCATTTT.

The chain is built from TRBV4-1 and TRBJ1-5; D is unresolved. The CDR3 spans 14 residues. Germline CDR1 is MGHRA and CDR2 is YSYEKL. The V and J ends lost 4 bases and 5 bases respectively, with 12 bases between them. The CDR3 loop is CASSPLSGDQPQHF. The CDR3 bases are TGCGCCAGCAGCCCCCTAAGCGGGGATCAGCCCCAGCATTTT.

This clone was detected only a few times. The rearrangement uses TRBV4-1 and TRBJ1-2, with a possible D match to TRBD1 (6 bases). Germline CDR1 MGHRA, CDR2 YSYEKL. Deletions cut 2 bases from V and 5 bases from J, with 9 bases between. The CDR3 runs 13 residues. The chain's CDR3 is CASSQLQGYGYTF. In nucleotides, the CDR3 is TGCGCCAGCAGCCAACTACAGGGATATGGCTACACCTTC.

This rearrangement joins TRBV10-3 to TRBJ2-1; D possibly corresponds to TRBD1 (5 bases). V lost 4 bases and J 0 bases, leaving 13 bases between the germline ends. The CDR3 extends over 16 amino acids. Germline CDR1 ENHRY, CDR2 SYGVKD. The CDR3 DNA is TGTGCCATCAGTGCCCCGGACATTACCTCCTACAATGAGCAGTTCTTC. This codes for CAISAPDITSYNEQFF.

The chain joins TRBV7-3 to TRBJ2-7, with 7 bases aligning to TRBD1. The CDR3 runs 15 residues. The V and J ends lost 5 bases and 3 bases, in that order; junction bases with no gene match: 10. Germline V gene data show CDR1 as SGHTA and CDR2 as FQGTGA. The CDR3 DNA reads as TGTGCCAGCAGCCCTGACCCGACAGGGATCTACGAGCAGTACTTC. Encoded protein: CASSPDPTGIYEQYF.

V gene TRBV28 combines with J gene TRBJ2-7; 7 bases fit TRBD2. V shed 7 bases and J 4 bases; nucleotides not matched to a gene: 7. This CDR3 spans 13 amino acids. Germline V CDR1 and CDR2: MDHEN, SYDVKM. The CDR3, as DNA: TGTGCCAGCATGCGGGGAGGGACTTACGAGCAGTACTTC. Protein product: CASMRGGTYEQYF. The full variable domain, completed using reference TRBV28 and TRBJ2-7, is DVKVTQSSRYLVKRTGEKVFLECVQDMDHENMFWYRQDPGLGLRLIYFSYDVKMKEKGDIPEGYSVSREKKERFSLILESASTNQTSMYLCASMRGGTYEQYFGPGTRLTVT.

The gene calls are TRBV30 and TRBJ2-2; D is unclear. Looked up from germline, CDR1 is GTSNPN and CDR2 is SVGIG (reference sequence). This CDR3 is 15 amino acids long. The V end lost 4 bases, the J end lost 4 bases, and 16 bases lay between the germline ends. CDR3 in amino acids: CAWNILRTGTGELFF. The CDR3 DNA follows: TGTGCCTGGAATATTCTCCGAACGGGCACCGGGGAGCTGTTTTTT.

This clone was seen at least ten times. The chain recombines TRBV29-1 with TRBJ2-2; 8 nucleotides match TRBD1. CDR3 length: 14 amino acids. Germline values: CDR1 SQVTM, CDR2 ANQGSEA. The J segment lost 4 bases and the V segment lost 2 bases, leaving 3 bases of the junction unmatched. CDR3 in DNA: TGCAGCGTTGAACGCGGACAGGGCACCGGGGAGCTGTTTTTT. Its translation: CSVERGQGTGELFF.

V gene TRBV4-1 combines with J gene TRBJ2-7, with D possibly being TRBD2 (6 bases). Germline loops: CDR1 MGHRA, CDR2 YSYEKL. V lost 0 bases and J 2 bases, leaving 11 bases between the germline ends. The CDR3 is 15 residues long. The CDR3 nucleotides are TGCGCCAGCAGCCAAGATGGCGGGGAGCCCTACGAGCAGTACTTC. Translation gives CASSQDGGEPYEQYF.

Details on this clone: Other nucleotide sequences from this sample produce the same CDR3. CDR3 loop: CASSLTPRQGIDEQYF. DNA for the CDR3: TGTGCCAGCAGTTTAACTCCCCGACAGGGTATCGACGAGCAGTACTTC. V gene TRBV27 combines with J gene TRBJ2-7; 7 nucleotides line up with TRBD1. Per the germline V gene, CDR1 is MNHEY and CDR2 is SMNVEV (reference sequence). The J segment lost 5 bases and the V segment lost 2 bases, leaving 12 bases of the junction unmatched. The CDR3 is made up of 16 amino acids.

This chain joins TRBV27 and TRBJ2-5, with D possibly TRBD1 on 6 matching bases. CDR1 and CDR2 (germline): MNHEY, SMNVEV (reference sequence). CDR3 length: 13 residues. V dropped 6 bases and J dropped 5 bases, with 13 bases sitting between them. The CDR3: CASRLRGWETQYF. The CDR3 DNA is TGTGCCAGCAGACTCAGGGGTTGGGAGACCCAGTACTTC.

This clone is a singleton in its sample. The gene calls are TRBV9 and TRBJ1-5, with a possible D match to TRBD1 (5 bases). Germline CDR1 reads SGDLS; CDR2 reads YYNGEE. The CDR3 loop spans 15 amino acids. Trimming left V 0 bases short and J 3 bases short, with 10 bases between. CDR3 in amino acids: CASSVEGEDNQPQHF. The CDR3 DNA sequence: TGTGCCAGCAGCGTAGAAGGGGAAGACAATCAGCCCCAGCATTTT.